This T cell receptor (beta chain) was sequenced during a study of T cells expressing NK-cell markers. Turning to the study itself: Sorted CD3+CD56+NKG2C+, CD3+CD56+NKG2C- and CD3+CD56-NKG2C+ T-cell subsets were beta-chain profiled.

Germline CDR1 and CDR2: DFQATT and SNEGSKA (reference sequence). CDR3 size: 16 residues. TCRdb re-analyzed the 5' RACE reads; it lists each CDR3 protein once, without DNA. The repertoire table contains 450,000 to 600,000 distinct CDR3 sequences. The chain is built from TRBV20-1 and TRBJ2-3; TCRdb proposes TRBD1, but this gene call is untestable without DNA. The receptor's source is a man aged 18 to 30 in good health. The specimen sequenced was blood T cells: a sorted CD56 or NKG2C T cell subset, CD4+ or CD8+ T cells, or bulk PBMC T cells (not recorded which). This CDR3 reads CSARALTRGAGVTQYF.